What follows are 13 T cell receptor beta chains derived from one specimen sequenced in a study of Graves' ophthalmopathy and Graves' hyperthyroidism. Amplification of the TCR beta CDR3 regions used RNA transcripts (as template). RT-PCR with HTBI primers came first, then second-round multiplex PCR. TCRdb used MiXCR to reprocess the multiplex PCR reads, holding one entry per CDR3 protein. This sample carries 150,000 or so distinct CDR3 sequences, 30% to 45% of them seen once, and the ten largest clones take roughly 5.2%. Sequencing used peripheral blood. The source of these receptors is a woman aged 40 to 50 with Graves' ophthalmopathy.

This clonotype occurred many times. The J gene is TRBJ2-2, the V gene TRBV30; perhaps TRBD2 as D (5 bases). Trimming pared 4 bases from V and 5 bases from J, leaving 11 bases between. In germline, CDR1 is GTSNPN, CDR2 SVGIG (reference sequence). There are 13 residues in the CDR3. The CDR3 region is CAWNRDRTGELFF. In DNA form, the CDR3 reads TGTGCCTGGAACCGGGATAGGACCGGGGAGCTGTTTTTT.

This clonotype was found many times. The chain joins TRBV28 to TRBJ1-6; D remains ambiguous. There are 15 residues in the CDR3. V lost 3 bases and J lost 5, with 11 bases in between. Germline CDR1 is MDHEN and CDR2 is SYDVKM. The chain's CDR3 is CASSFRASNNSPLHF. The CDR3 DNA reads as TGTGCCAGCAGTTTTCGGGCCTCAAATAATTCACCCCTCCACTTT.

This clonotype was detected many times. The chain links TRBV6-5 to TRBJ1-1; no reliable D call. Germline V CDR1 and CDR2: MNHEY, SVGAGI. Trimming stripped 2 bases from V and 5 bases from J, with 9 bases between. CDR3 size: 13 residues. CDR3 nucleotide sequence: TGTGCCAGCAGTTACGGGCCCCGAACTGAAGCTTTCTTT. As protein: CASSYGPRTEAFF.

This clonotype was seen ten or more times. The chain is built from TRBV7-6 and TRBJ2-2; 10 bases match TRBD1. CDR3 length: 13 amino acids. The germline CDR1 and CDR2 sequences are SGHVS and FNYEAQ. With V trimmed by 5 bases and J by 14 bases, 8 bases remained unmatched. The CDR3 DNA sequence: TGTGCCAGCAGCCAGACAGGGGGCGGTTTTCTGTTTTTT. As protein: CASSQTGGGFLFF.

This clonotype has a count of ten or more. The V and J genes are TRBV7-2 and TRBJ1-5; D possibly corresponds to TRBD1 (6 bases). Trimming removed 5 bases at V and 1 base at J, with 9 bases between. This CDR3 has 14 residues. The V gene's germline CDR1 is SGHTA and CDR2 FQGNSA. CDR3 DNA: TGTGCCAGCAGCCATGGACAGAGCAATCAGCCCCAGCATTTT. Its protein product is CASSHGQSNQPQHF.

This clonotype was counted many times. The rearrangement uses TRBV29-1 and TRBJ1-3; D gene uncertain. The germline V and J ends were trimmed by 7 bases and 4 bases, with 11 bases remaining between them. The CDR3 sequence is 12 residues long. Germline V gene sequence: CDR1 SQVTM, CDR2 ANQGSEA. In DNA, the CDR3 is TGCAGCGCTAACTTCCTCGGAAACACCATATATTTT. It is translated as CSANFLGNTIYF.

Ten or more counts support this clonotype. V usage is TRBV9 and J usage is TRBJ1-2, with a tentative D call TRBD1 (5 bases). This CDR3 has 13 amino acids. V lost 5 bases and J lost 5, with 13 bases in between. From germline, CDR1 is SGDLS and CDR2 YYNGEE. CDR3 in amino acids: CASSAGFGYGYTF. For the CDR3, the DNA is TGTGCCAGCAGTGCAGGGTTTGGGTATGGCTACACCTTC. The entire variable domain, with the rest obtained from reference TRBV9 and TRBJ1-2, is as follows: DSGVTQTPKHLITATGQRVTLRCSPRSGDLSVYWYQQSLDQGLQFLIQYYNGEERAKGNILERFSAQQFPDLHSELNLSSLELGDSALYFCASSAGFGYGYTFGSGTRLTVV.

The chain carries TRBV19 and TRBJ1-2; perhaps TRBD1 as D (6 bases). Trimming left V 6 bases short and J 8 bases short, with 16 bases between. The CDR3 is 13 amino acids. From germline, CDR1 is LNHDA and CDR2 SQIVND (reference sequence). The CDR3 reads CASRRSTGSGYTF. As DNA, the CDR3 is TGTGCCAGTAGGAGATCAACAGGGAGCGGCTACACCTTC.

This clonotype was recorded at least ten times. V usage is TRBV6-2 or TRBV6-3 and J usage is TRBJ2-6; a weak D match, TRBD1 (5 bases). Germline assignment: CDR1 MNHEY and CDR2 SVGEGT. The length of the CDR3 is 15 residues. Between the trimmed V and J ends, which lost 7 bases and 2 bases, there was a span of 12 bases. Here the CDR3 reads CASIPGQAGANVLTF. CDR3 nucleotides: TGTGCCAGCATTCCAGGGCAGGCTGGGGCCAACGTCCTGACTTTC.

In this sample, this clonotype turned up a few times. The chain is built from TRBV6-1 and TRBJ2-7; 9 positions agree with TRBD1. Germline-derived CDR1 and CDR2 are MNHNS and SASEGT. The V segment lost 2 bases and the J segment 2 bases; nucleotides outside the gene matches: 7. This CDR3 has 16 residues. The CDR3: CASSERRTGVAYEQYF. In DNA, the CDR3 is TGTGCCAGCAGTGAACGGCGGACAGGGGTCGCCTACGAGCAGTACTTC.

The V and J genes are TRBV6-2 or TRBV6-3 and TRBJ2-7, with a weak D call TRBD1 (5 bases). This CDR3 comprises 17 residues. Trimming stripped 0 bases from V and 5 bases from J, with 20 bases between. From germline, CDR1 is MNHEY and CDR2 SVGEGT. CDR3 coding DNA: TGTGCCAGCAGTTACTCGATCGGAAAGGGGCCTCCCCACGAGCAGTACTTC. It specifies CASSYSIGKGPPHEQYF.

This clonotype was picked up a small number of times. The rearrangement joins TRBV15 to TRBJ1-6, with unresolved D. The V end lost 0 bases, the J end lost 10 bases, and 13 bases lay between the germline ends. CDR1 and CDR2 (germline): LNHNV, YYDKDF (reference sequence). The CDR3 runs to 15 residues. CDR3 loop: CATSRDPGQLSPLHF. The CDR3, as DNA: TGTGCCACCAGCAGAGACCCGGGCCAGCTCTCACCCCTCCACTTT.

The sample holds many counts of this clonotype. The DNA of the CDR3 is TGTGCCAGCAGCCGTCCCGGGACCTACGCCCACGAGCAGTACTTC. This sequence encodes CASSRPGTYAHEQYF. The V call is TRBV28, the J call TRBJ2-7; D assignment may be TRBD1 or TRBD2 (5 bases each). Per the germline V gene, CDR1 is MDHEN and CDR2 is SYDVKM. V lost 6 bases to trimming and J lost 5 bases, with 20 bases between them. This CDR3 has 15 residues.